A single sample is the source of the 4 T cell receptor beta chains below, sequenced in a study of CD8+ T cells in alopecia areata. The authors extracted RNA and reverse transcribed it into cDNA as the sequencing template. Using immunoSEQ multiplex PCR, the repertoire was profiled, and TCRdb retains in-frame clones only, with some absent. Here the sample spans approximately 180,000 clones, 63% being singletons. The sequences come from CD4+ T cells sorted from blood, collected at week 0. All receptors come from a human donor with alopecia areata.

CDR3 sequence: CASSFNRLSGANVLTF. In nucleotides, the CDR3 is TGTGCCAGCAGCTTTAACAGACTCTCTGGGGCCAACGTCCTGACTTTC. The chain carries TRBV5-6 and TRBJ2-6; D not resolved. Between the trimmed V and J ends, which lost 2 bases and 0 bases, there was a span of 9 bases. Germline V gives CDR1 SGHDT, CDR2 YYEEEE. The CDR3 contains 16 residues. Full variable domain (remainder filled in from reference TRBV5-6 and TRBJ2-6): DAGVTQSPTHLIKTRGQQVTLRCSPKSGHDTVSWYQQALGQGPQFIFQYYEEEERQRGNFPDRFSGHQFPNYSSELNVNALLLGDSALYLCASSFNRLSGANVLTFGAGSRLTVL.

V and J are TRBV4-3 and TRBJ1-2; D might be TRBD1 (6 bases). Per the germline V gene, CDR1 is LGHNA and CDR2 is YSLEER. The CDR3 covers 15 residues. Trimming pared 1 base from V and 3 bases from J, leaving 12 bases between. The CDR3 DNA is TGCGCCAGCAGCCAAGTAGGGACACCAGACTATGGCTACACCTTC. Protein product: CASSQVGTPDYGYTF.

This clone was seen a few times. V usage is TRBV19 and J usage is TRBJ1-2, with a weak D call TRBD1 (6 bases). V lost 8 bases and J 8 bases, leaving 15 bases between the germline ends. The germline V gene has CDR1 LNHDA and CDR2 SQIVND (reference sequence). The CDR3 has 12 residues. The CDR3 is CASERGIEGYTF. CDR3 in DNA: TGTGCCAGTGAGAGGGGGATAGAGGGCTACACCTTC.

CDR3 in DNA: TGTGCCTGGAGTGATTCCCCAGGACAGGGAAAAGCTTTCTTT. Its translation is CAWSDSPGQGKAFF. The chain joins TRBV30 to TRBJ1-1, with 8 bases identical to TRBD1. V gave up 1 base and J gave up 9 bases; unmatched junction bases: 10. This CDR3 is 14 amino acids long. Per germline, CDR1 GTSNPN and CDR2 SVGIG (reference sequence).